The next 16 T cell receptor beta chains were all read from a single sample in a study of OX40 agonist ivuxolimab in advanced cancers. Some clones are missing from TCRdb's copy, which holds only in-frame ones; the method was immunoSEQ multiplex PCR. This sample yields fewer than 120,000 clones, of which over 85% are seen a single time; approximately 0.29% belongs to the top ten. The starting material was CD4+ or CD8+ T cells sorted from blood, obtained in a trial of the OX40 agonist ivuxolimab. The receptors here all came from an adult with an advanced solid tumor such as melanoma, head and neck, liver or kidney cancer.

This chain uses TRBV6-6 with TRBJ2-7; the D gene could be TRBD1 or TRBD2 (6 bases each). The CDR3 sequence is 14 residues long. The V end lost 7 bases, the J end lost 3 bases, and 16 bases lay between the germline ends. CDR1 is MNHNY, CDR2 SVGAGI, per germline (reference sequence). In DNA form, the CDR3 reads TGTGCCAGCACTTCGGAGGGGGGCCGCTACGAGCAGTACTTC. It yields the protein CASTSEGGRYEQYF.

The CDR3 nucleotides read TGTGCCAGCAGCTTACTTGACAGGGGAGAGACCCAGTACTTC. It encodes CASSLLDRGETQYF. This chain connects TRBV7-9 to TRBJ2-5; TRBD1 agrees at 8 bases. The junction had 3 bases not matched to a gene; V was cut back by 2 bases and J by 4 bases. CDR1 and CDR2 from the germline V gene are SEHNR and FQNEAQ (reference sequence). The CDR3 is made up of 14 amino acids.

The chain couples TRBV19 to TRBJ1-3; D call uncertain. The CDR3 extends over 13 amino acids. In germline, CDR1 is LNHDA, CDR2 SQIVND (reference sequence). V lost 4 bases and J lost 4, with 8 bases in between. This chain's CDR3 is CASSRFRGNTIYF. In nucleotides, the CDR3 is TGTGCCAGTAGTAGGTTCAGAGGAAACACCATATATTTT.

The V call is TRBV9, the J call TRBJ2-1, with D possibly TRBD1 on 6 matching bases. The CDR3 is 16 amino acids. The germline CDR1 and CDR2 sequences are SGDLS and YYNGEE. Trimming took 2 bases from V and 7 from J, leaving 19 bases between them. The CDR3 DNA sequence: TGTGCCAGCAGCGTCGTTACAGGGACGGTGAAGAATGAGCAGTTCTTC. Translation: CASSVVTGTVKNEQFF.

The chain is built from TRBV19 and TRBJ1-2; possible D gene TRBD1, 5 bases. Germline V CDR1 and CDR2: LNHDA, SQIVND (reference sequence). The CDR3 sequence is 15 residues long. The V and J ends lost 5 bases and 2 bases respectively, with 15 bases between them. The CDR3 spells CASSPQAGDNYGYTF. As DNA, the CDR3 is TGTGCCAGTAGTCCCCAGGCGGGGGACAACTATGGCTACACCTTC.

This rearrangement joins TRBV7-3 to TRBJ2-2, with D unclear. The V end lost 2 bases, the J end lost 1 base, and 2 bases lay between the germline ends. Germline CDR1 SGHTA, CDR2 FQGTGA. This CDR3 has 13 amino acids. CDR3 nucleotide sequence: TGTGCCAGCAGCTTATGGAACACCGGGGAGCTGTTTTTT. It is translated as CASSLWNTGELFF. Variable domain in full (rest from reference TRBV7-3 and TRBJ2-2): GAGVSQTPSNKVTEKGKYVELRCDPISGHTALYWYRQSLGQGPEFLIYFQGTGAADDSGLPNDRFFAVRPEGSVSTLKIQRTERGDSAVYLCASSLWNTGELFFGEGSRLTVL.

The gene calls are TRBV25-1 and TRBJ2-5, with TRBD2 matching 8 bases. The CDR3 runs 14 residues. J lost 5 bases, V lost 2 bases, and 4 bases had no gene match. The germline V gene encodes CDR1 MGHDK and CDR2 SYGVNS. The CDR3 bases are TGTGCCAGCAGTGAAGGAGCGGGAGTGGAGACCCAGTACTTC. It encodes CASSEGAGVETQYF.

V gene TRBV19 combines with J gene TRBJ2-1; possibly TRBD2 for D (5 bases). V was cut by 4 bases and J by 6 bases, with 10 bases left in between. The CDR3 is 13 amino acids. Germline CDR1 and CDR2: LNHDA and SQIVND (reference sequence). CDR3 nucleotide sequence: TGTGCCAGTAGTACGGGGTTAGGCAATGAGCAGTTCTTC. It specifies CASSTGLGNEQFF.

DNA for the CDR3: TGTGCCTGGAGGGGCCCTGGACAGAGCTCCTACGAGCAGTACTTC. Encoded protein: CAWRGPGQSSYEQYF. The chain uses TRBV30 and TRBJ2-7; tentative D call: TRBD1 (6 bases). Trimming left V 3 bases short and J 0 bases short, with 15 bases between. The germline gives CDR1 GTSNPN, CDR2 SVGIG (reference sequence). The CDR3 has 15 residues.

V usage is TRBV7-9 and J usage is TRBJ2-5, with 7 positions matching TRBD2. V was clipped by 1 base and J by 9 bases; unmatched bases: 8. This CDR3 is 14 amino acids long. CDR1 is SEHNR and CDR2 is FQNEAQ in the germline V gene (reference sequence). The CDR3 DNA follows: TGTGCCAGCAGCTTAGTGGGAGGGTCGGGGTCCCAGTACTTC. It encodes CASSLVGGSGSQYF.

This clone was counted between two and nine times. The J gene is TRBJ1-1, the V gene TRBV5-1; the D gene is possibly TRBD1 (5 bases). This CDR3 has 14 residues. Germline CDR1 and CDR2: SGHRS and YFSETQ. Trimming took 1 base from V and 2 from J, leaving 9 bases between them. CDR3 nucleotides: TGCGCCAGCAGCTTGCTGACAGTTAACACTGAAGCTTTCTTT. Amino acid sequence: CASSLLTVNTEAFF.

V and J are TRBV28 and TRBJ2-7, with no clear D. CDR1 is MDHEN and CDR2 is SYDVKM in the germline V gene. Trimming removed 7 bases at V and 4 bases at J, with 8 bases between. The CDR3 has 11 amino acids. The CDR3 here is CASKERYEQYF. CDR3 DNA sequence: TGTGCCAGCAAGGAAAGGTACGAGCAGTACTTC.

The rearrangement joins TRBV5-1 to TRBJ2-1; tentatively, D is TRBD2 (7 bases). CDR1 is SGHRS and CDR2 is YFSETQ in the germline V gene. The V gene lost 4 bases and the J gene lost 4 bases, with 12 bases spanning the gap. This CDR3 contains 14 residues. CDR3 nucleotides: TGCGCCAGCAGCCCGGGGGGCGGGTACAATGAGCAGTTCTTC. It yields the protein CASSPGGGYNEQFF.

The chain combines TRBV28 with TRBJ2-1, with no clear D. CDR3 length: 14 residues. Trimming removed 10 bases from V and 4 bases from J, with 17 bases in between. Germline V gene lookup returns CDR1 MDHEN and CDR2 SYDVKM. The CDR3 region is CATLSGSRYNEQFF. Written as DNA, the CDR3 is TGTGCCACCCTTTCGGGTTCCCGATACAATGAGCAGTTCTTC.

The chain joins TRBV27 to TRBJ2-3, with 9 bases lining up with TRBD1. Looked up from germline, CDR1 is MNHEY and CDR2 is SMNVEV (reference sequence). The CDR3 is made up of 15 amino acids. Losses at the gene ends were 4 bases for V and 3 bases for J; bases not matched to a gene: 5. The CDR3 is CASSSPGQGTDTQYF. The CDR3 DNA follows: TGTGCCAGCAGTTCCCCGGGACAGGGAACAGATACGCAGTATTTT.

This chain links TRBV10-2 with TRBJ2-5, with D perhaps matching TRBD2 (5 bases). The CDR3 loop spans 12 amino acids. Germline V CDR1 and CDR2: WSHSY, SAAADI. V was trimmed by 2 bases and J by 5 bases, leaving 6 bases between them. CDR3 nucleotide sequence: TGCGCCAGCAGTGAGCGGAGGGAGACCCAGTACTTC. This codes for CASSERRETQYF.